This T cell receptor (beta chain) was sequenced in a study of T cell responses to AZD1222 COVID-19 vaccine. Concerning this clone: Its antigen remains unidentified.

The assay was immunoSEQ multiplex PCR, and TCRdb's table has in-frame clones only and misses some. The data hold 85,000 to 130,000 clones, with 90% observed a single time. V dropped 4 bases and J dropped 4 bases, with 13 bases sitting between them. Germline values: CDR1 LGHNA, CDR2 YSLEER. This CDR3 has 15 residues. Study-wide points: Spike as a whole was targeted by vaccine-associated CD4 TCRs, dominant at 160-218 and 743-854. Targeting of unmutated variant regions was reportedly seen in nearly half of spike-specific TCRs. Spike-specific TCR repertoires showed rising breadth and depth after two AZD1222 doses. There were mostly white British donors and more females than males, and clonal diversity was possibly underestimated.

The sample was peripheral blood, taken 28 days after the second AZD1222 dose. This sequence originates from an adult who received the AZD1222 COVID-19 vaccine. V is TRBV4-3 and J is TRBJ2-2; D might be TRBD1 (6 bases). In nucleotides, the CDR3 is TGCGCCAGCAGCCGGGCAGGGGCGAGCACCGGGGAGCTGTTTTTT. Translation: CASSRAGASTGELFF.